The T cell receptor beta chain described here comes from a study of T cell responses to AZD1222 COVID-19 vaccine. Repertoires were generated with immunoSEQ multiplex PCR, while TCRdb's copy carries only in-frame clones and drops some. The sample gives 150,000 to 200,000 clones, around 93% of which show up once; roughly 8.4% is in the top ten. The CDR3 loop spans 12 amino acids. Germline values: CDR1 SGHRS, CDR2 YFSETQ. The trim removed 1 base at V and 7 bases at J, leaving 0 bases unmatched. Study-level results: Scientists sampled the repertoires only once the peak T cell response had passed. The number of AZD1222 recipients seropositive at baseline was only five to seven. The donor group comprised mostly white British people and more females; the analysis possibly underestimated clonal diversity. CD4 TCRs associated with vaccination spanned spike, dominating at 160-218 and 743-854.

Details on this clone: Antigen specificity is unknown.

The chain joins TRBV5-1 to TRBJ2-7, with 9 bases matching TRBD2. The sequencing here drew on peripheral blood, taken on day 0 of AZD1222 vaccination. This TCR was recovered from an adult in good health. Here the CDR3 reads CASSLLAGEQYF. CDR3 nucleotides: TGCGCCAGCAGCTTGCTAGCGGGGGAGCAGTACTTC.